Listed below are T cell receptor beta chains from one sample, sequenced in a study of cytomegalovirus exposure and HLA in healthy donors. Data came from immunoSEQ multiplex PCR; TCRdb stores just in-frame clones and leaves some out. The table records just over 150,000 clones, 82% of them present only once. Material: PBMCs. The origin of the receptors is a woman in her forties or fifties in good health and CMV-seropositive. The CDR3 runs from the conserved cysteine through the conserved F or W. The D gene is left open where the match is weak. Clone size, where shown, is once, few, many, or a class for clones that have expanded.

J | size | V | D | CDR3 | DNA
TRBJ2-3 | few | TRBV9 | . | CASSVAPGSTDTQYF | TGTGCCAGCAGCGTAGCCCCCGGTAGCACAGATACGCAGTATTTT
TRBJ2-5 | . | TRBV5-6 | . | CASSSQGRPETQYF | TGTGCCAGCAGCTCACAGGGACGACCAGAGACCCAGTACTTC
TRBJ2-2 | once | TRBV11-1 | TRBD1 | CASSFTGTGRRSNTGELFF | TGTGCCAGCAGCTTCACCGGGACAGGGAGACGATCGAACACCGGGGAGCTGTTTTTT
TRBJ2-5 | . | TRBV27 | TRBD1 | CASSFRGRGETQYF | TGTGCCAGCAGTTTCAGGGGGCGCGGAGAGACCCAGTACTTC
TRBJ2-6 | . | TRBV6-6 | TRBD2 | CASSHSGGNGANVLTF | TGTGCCAGCAGTCATTCGGGGGGAAATGGGGCCAACGTCCTGACTTTC
TRBJ1-1 | many | TRBV5-1 | . | CASSLEGRLEAFF | TGCGCCAGCAGCTTGGAAGGGAGACTTGAAGCTTTCTTT
TRBJ1-2 | . | TRBV6-5 | TRBD1 | CASSRVNRGDGYTF | TGTGCCAGCAGTCGAGTCAACAGGGGTGATGGCTACACCTTC
TRBJ2-7 | . | TRBV7-2 | . | CASTSGWLRSYEQYF | TGTGCCAGCACCTCCGGCTGGTTGAGGTCCTACGAGCAGTACTTC
TRBJ1-3 | few | TRBV7-2 | . | CASSLSVSGNTIYF | TGTGCCAGCAGCTTAAGCGTCAGTGGAAACACCATATATTTT
TRBJ2-3 | . | TRBV4-1 | . | CASSQGGFGGPWADTQYF | TGCGCCAGCAGCCAAGGGGGTTTCGGAGGGCCCTGGGCAGATACGCAGTATTTT
TRBJ2-1 | . | TRBV29-1 | TRBD1 | CSVEFPGQTRFF | TGCAGCGTTGAATTCCCGGGACAGACGCGATTCTTC
TRBJ1-4 | . | TRBV5-1 | TRBD1 | CASRRTGATNEKLFF | TGCGCCAGCAGGCGGACAGGGGCAACTAATGAAAAACTGTTTTTT
TRBJ1-1 | . | TRBV19 | . | CASSYEGTLEAFF | TGTGCCAGTAGTTACGAGGGAACACTTGAAGCTTTCTTT
TRBJ2-2 | . | TRBV5-4 | TRBD2 | CASRVSGTSGGVTGELFF | TGTGCCAGCAGGGTCTCCGGGACTAGCGGGGGAGTAACCGGGGAGCTGTTTTTT
TRBJ2-7 | . | TRBV2 | . | CASRAADYEQYF | TGTGCCAGCAGGGCCGCGGACTACGAGCAGTACTTC
TRBJ2-3 | . | TRBV7-6 | TRBD2 | CASSLGGGGDTQYF | TGTGCCAGCAGCTTAGGCGGGGGGGGAGATACGCAGTATTTT
TRBJ2-2 | once | TRBV19 | TRBD2 | CASSIPKSSGAVRTGELFF | TGTGCCAGTAGTATCCCCAAAAGTAGCGGGGCCGTAAGGACCGGGGAGCTGTTTTTT
TRBJ1-5 | . | TRBV9 | TRBD1 | CASSVGTGGEPQHF | TGTGCCAGCAGCGTAGGGACAGGGGGCGAGCCCCAGCATTTT
TRBJ1-2 | once | TRBV30 | . | CAWGQNYGYTF | TGTGCCTGGGGGCAGAACTATGGCTACACCTTC
TRBJ1-5 | . | TRBV5-8 | TRBD1 | CASTSRTGQGNQPQHF | TGTGCCAGCACCTCTAGGACAGGGCAGGGCAATCAGCCCCAGCATTTT
TRBJ1-3 | . | TRBV7-2 | . | CASSLSSYALSGNTIYF | TGTGCCAGCAGCTTATCGTCCTACGCCCTCTCTGGAAACACCATATATTTT
TRBJ2-5 | . | TRBV6-1 | TRBD2 | CASTLGGVQETQYF | TGTGCCAGCACCCTTGGGGGGGTTCAAGAGACCCAGTACTTC
TRBJ2-1 | . | TRBV2 | . | CASSESGNEQFF | TGTGCCAGCAGTGAATCCGGGAATGAGCAGTTCTTC
TRBJ2-7 | few | TRBV15 | . | CATSRVSGLRSYEQYF | TGTGCCACCAGCAGAGTAAGCGGGCTAAGGTCCTACGAGCAGTACTTC
TRBJ1-6 | . | TRBV5-5 | . | CASSPTGGKHHF | TGTGCCAGCAGCCCAACGGGAGGCAAGCACCACTTT
TRBJ1-5 | . | TRBV7-2 | TRBD1 | CASSWTGAKGNQPQHF | TGTGCCAGCAGCTGGACAGGAGCCAAGGGCAATCAGCCCCAGCATTTT
TRBJ2-3 | . | TRBV4-3 | TRBD2 | CASSQASGGGADTQYF | TGCGCCAGCAGCCAAGCCAGCGGGGGAGGGGCAGATACGCAGTATTTT
TRBJ2-1 | once | TRBV4-1 | TRBD2 | CASSLAGAYNEQFF | TGCGCCAGCAGCCTAGCGGGGGCCTACAATGAGCAGTTCTTC
TRBJ1-6 | . | TRBV4-1 | . | CASSQDRANSPLHF | TGCGCCAGCAGCCAAGACAGGGCGAATTCACCCCTCCACTTT
TRBJ2-3 | . | TRBV2 | . | CASSGSELRGDTQYF | TGTGCCAGCAGTGGGTCGGAACTGCGAGGGGATACGCAGTATTTT
TRBJ1-3 | few | TRBV12-5 | . | CASSFDSSGNTIYF | TGTGCTAGTTCATTCGACAGCTCTGGAAACACCATATATTTT
TRBJ2-1 | . | TRBV14 | TRBD2 | CASSSERGAYNEQFF | TGTGCCAGCAGCTCGGAGCGGGGGGCCTACAATGAGCAGTTCTTC
TRBJ1-6 | . | TRBV25-1 | . | CASRDRHNSPLHF | TGTGCCAGCCGCGACAGACATAATTCACCCCTCCACTTT
TRBJ2-2 | once | TRBV5-1 | TRBD2 | CASSQTGGTGELFF | TGCGCCAGCAGCCAGACGGGGGGGACCGGGGAGCTGTTTTTT
TRBJ1-4 | . | TRBV6-6 | . | CASSYSGANEKLFF | TGTGCCAGCAGTTACTCAGGGGCTAATGAAAAACTGTTTTTT
TRBJ2-1 | . | TRBV6-6 | TRBD2 | CASSFRSGTIYNEQFF | TGTGCCAGCAGTTTTCGAAGCGGGACCATCTACAATGAGCAGTTCTTC
TRBJ1-2 | few | TRBV6-5 | TRBD1 | CASSYGQGASGYTF | TGTGCCAGCAGTTACGGACAGGGTGCCAGTGGCTACACCTTC